This T cell receptor (beta chain) was documented in a study of cytotoxic CD8 clonotypes in ibrutinib-treated CLL. The overall study: Sequenced samples delivered averages of 255,043 productive templates and around 90,000 productive rearrangements.

Points from the study as a whole: T-cell clonality at baseline went above that of age-matched healthy donors and rose and fell with circulating CD8+ T-cell counts. Clonality was elevated at ibrutinib response and had returned toward baseline at progression.

The germline CDR1 and CDR2 sequences are LGHNA and YNFKEQ. There are 16 residues in the CDR3. V was cut by 1 base and J by 0 bases, with 10 bases left in between. The sequencing depth, 1 in 200,000 to 1 in 1 million T cells, was the target. Clones were read by immunoSEQ multiplex PCR, and TCRdb kept only the in-frame ones, dropping some. The table records around 92,000 clones, approximately 80% of them present only once. Note on this clone: Its antigen is not identified.

The source was PBMCs, collected after 24 months of ibrutinib treatment. V usage is TRBV4-2 and J usage is TRBJ1-3, with TRBD1 as a possible D gene (5 bases). This sequence was found in a human donor with chronic lymphocytic leukemia. CDR3 in DNA: TGTGCCAGCAGCCAAGGGGCAGGGAGCTCTGGAAACACCATATATTTT. Amino acid sequence: CASSQGAGSSGNTIYF.